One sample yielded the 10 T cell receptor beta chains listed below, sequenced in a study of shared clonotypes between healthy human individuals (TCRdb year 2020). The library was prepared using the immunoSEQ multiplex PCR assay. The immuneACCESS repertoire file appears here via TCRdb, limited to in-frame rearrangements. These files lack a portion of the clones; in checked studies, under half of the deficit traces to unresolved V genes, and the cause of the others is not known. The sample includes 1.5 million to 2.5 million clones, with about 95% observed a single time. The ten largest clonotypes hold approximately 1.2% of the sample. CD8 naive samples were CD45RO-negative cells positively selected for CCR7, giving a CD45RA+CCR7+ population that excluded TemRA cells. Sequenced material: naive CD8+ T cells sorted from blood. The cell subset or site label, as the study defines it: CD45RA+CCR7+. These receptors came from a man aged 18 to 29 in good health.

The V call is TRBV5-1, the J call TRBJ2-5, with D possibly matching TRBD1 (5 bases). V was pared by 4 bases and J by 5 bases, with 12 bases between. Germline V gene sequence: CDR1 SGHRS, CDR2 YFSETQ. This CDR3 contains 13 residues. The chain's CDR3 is CASSQGLGETQYF. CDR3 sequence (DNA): TGCGCCAGCAGCCAGGGTCTGGGGGAGACCCAGTACTTC.

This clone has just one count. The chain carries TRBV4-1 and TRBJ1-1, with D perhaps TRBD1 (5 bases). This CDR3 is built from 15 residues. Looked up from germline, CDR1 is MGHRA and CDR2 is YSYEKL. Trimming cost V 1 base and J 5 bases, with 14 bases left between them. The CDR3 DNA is TGCGCCAGCAGCCAAGGTCTCGGGGCGCGAACTGAAGCTTTCTTT. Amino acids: CASSQGLGARTEAFF.

The CDR3 nucleotides are TGTGCCGTAGGTATAGCGGGGGAAAACATTCAGTACTTC. Translating it yields CAVGIAGENIQYF. V and J are TRBV5-4 and TRBJ2-4; TRBD2 agrees at 9 bases. The J segment lost 5 bases and the V segment lost 10 bases, leaving 7 bases of the junction unmatched. Germline values: CDR1 SGHNT, CDR2 YYREEE (reference sequence). There are 13 residues in the CDR3.

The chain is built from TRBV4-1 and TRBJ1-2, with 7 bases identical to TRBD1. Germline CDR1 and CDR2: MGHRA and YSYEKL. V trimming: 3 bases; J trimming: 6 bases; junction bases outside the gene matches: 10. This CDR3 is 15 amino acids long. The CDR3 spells CASSHIGTGDDGYTF. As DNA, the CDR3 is TGCGCCAGCAGCCACATCGGAACAGGGGACGATGGCTACACCTTC.

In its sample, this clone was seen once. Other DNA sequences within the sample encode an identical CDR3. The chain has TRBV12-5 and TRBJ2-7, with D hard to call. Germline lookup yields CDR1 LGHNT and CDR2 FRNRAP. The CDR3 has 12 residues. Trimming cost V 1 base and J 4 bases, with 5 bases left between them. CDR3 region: CASGLATYEQYF. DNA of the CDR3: TGTGCTAGTGGTTTGGCCACTTACGAGCAGTACTTC.

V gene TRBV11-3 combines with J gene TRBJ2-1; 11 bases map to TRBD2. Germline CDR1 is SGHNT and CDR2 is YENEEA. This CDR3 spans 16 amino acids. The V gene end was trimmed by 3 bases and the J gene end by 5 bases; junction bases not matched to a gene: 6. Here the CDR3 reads CASSFRWGLADNEQFF. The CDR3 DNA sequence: TGTGCCAGCAGCTTCCGCTGGGGACTAGCGGACAATGAGCAGTTCTTC.

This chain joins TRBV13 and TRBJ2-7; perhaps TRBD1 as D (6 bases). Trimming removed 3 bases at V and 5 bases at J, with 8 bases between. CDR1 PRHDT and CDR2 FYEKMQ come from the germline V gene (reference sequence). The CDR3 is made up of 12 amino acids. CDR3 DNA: TGTGCCAGCAGCTTTACAGGGAACGAGCAGTACTTC. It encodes CASSFTGNEQYF.

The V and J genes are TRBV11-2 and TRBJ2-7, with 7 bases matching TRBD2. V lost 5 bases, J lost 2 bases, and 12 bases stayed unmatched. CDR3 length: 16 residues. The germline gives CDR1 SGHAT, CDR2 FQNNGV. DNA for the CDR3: TGTGCCAGCAGCCAGCCCCGGCTAGCGGCTACCTACGAGCAGTACTTC. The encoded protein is CASSQPRLAATYEQYF.

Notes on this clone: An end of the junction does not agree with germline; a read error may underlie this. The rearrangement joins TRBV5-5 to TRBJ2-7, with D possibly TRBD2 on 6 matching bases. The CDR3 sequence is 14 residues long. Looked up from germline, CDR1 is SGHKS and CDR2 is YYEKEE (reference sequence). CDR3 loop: CASSARGSSFEQYF. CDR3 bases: TGTGCCAGCAGCGCCCGGGGGAGCTCCTTCGAGCAGTACTTC. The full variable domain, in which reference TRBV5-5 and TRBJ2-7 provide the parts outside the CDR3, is DAGVTQSPTHLIKTRGQQVTLRCSPISGHKSVSWYQQVLGQGPQFIFQYYEKEERGRGNFPDRFSARQFPNYSSELNVNALLLGDSALYLCASSARGSSFEQYFGPGTRLTVT.

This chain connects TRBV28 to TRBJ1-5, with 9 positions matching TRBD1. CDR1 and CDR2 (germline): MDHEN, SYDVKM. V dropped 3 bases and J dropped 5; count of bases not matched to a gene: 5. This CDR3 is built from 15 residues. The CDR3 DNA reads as TGTGCCAGCAGTTTGGGACAGGGAGGCTATCAGCCCCAGCATTTT. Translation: CASSLGQGGYQPQHF. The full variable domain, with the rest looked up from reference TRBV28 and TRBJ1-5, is DVKVTQSSRYLVKRTGEKVFLECVQDMDHENMFWYRQDPGLGLRLIYFSYDVKMKEKGDIPEGYSVSREKKERFSLILESASTNQTSMYLCASSLGQGGYQPQHFGDGTRLSIL.